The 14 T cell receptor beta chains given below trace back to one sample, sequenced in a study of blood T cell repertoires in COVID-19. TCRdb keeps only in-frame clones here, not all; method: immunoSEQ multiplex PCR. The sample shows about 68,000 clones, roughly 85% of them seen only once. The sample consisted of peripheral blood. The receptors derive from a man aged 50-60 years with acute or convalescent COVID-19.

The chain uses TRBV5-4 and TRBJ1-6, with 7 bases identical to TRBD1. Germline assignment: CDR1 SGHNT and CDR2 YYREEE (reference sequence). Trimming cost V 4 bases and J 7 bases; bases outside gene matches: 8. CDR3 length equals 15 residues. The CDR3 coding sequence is TGTGCCAGCAGCCTACAGACAGGGTTGAATTCACCCCTCCACTTT. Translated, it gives CASSLQTGLNSPLHF. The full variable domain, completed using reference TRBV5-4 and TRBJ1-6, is ETGVTQSPTHLIKTRGQQVTLRCSSQSGHNTVSWYQQALGQGPQFIFQYYREEENGRGNFPPRFSGLQFPNYSSELNVNALELDDSALYLCASSLQTGLNSPLHFGNGTRLTVT.

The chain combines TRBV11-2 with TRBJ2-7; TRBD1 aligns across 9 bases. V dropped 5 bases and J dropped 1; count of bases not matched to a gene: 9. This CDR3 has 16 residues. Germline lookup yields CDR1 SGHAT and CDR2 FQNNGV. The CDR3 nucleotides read TGTGCCAGCAGCCCCGTGACCGGGACAGGGTCCTACGAGCAGTACTTC. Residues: CASSPVTGTGSYEQYF.

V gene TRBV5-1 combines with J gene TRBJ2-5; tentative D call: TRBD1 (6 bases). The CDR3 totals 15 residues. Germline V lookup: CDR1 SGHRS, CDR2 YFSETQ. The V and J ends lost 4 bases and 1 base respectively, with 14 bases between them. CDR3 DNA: TGCGCCAGCAGCCGCCTGTTGGACAGCCAAGAGACCCAGTACTTC. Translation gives CASSRLLDSQETQYF.

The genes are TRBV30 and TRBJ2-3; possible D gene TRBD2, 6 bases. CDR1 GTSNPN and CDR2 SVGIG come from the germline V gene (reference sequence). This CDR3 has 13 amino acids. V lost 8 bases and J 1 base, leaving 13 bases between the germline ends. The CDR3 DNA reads TGTGCCGGCCGGGACTGGGGCACAGATACGCAGTATTTT. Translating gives CAGRDWGTDTQYF.

The CDR3: CSASTTGSDQPQHF. As DNA, the CDR3 is TGCAGTGCTAGTACCACAGGGTCAGATCAGCCCCAGCATTTT. This chain joins TRBV20-1 and TRBJ1-5; D might be TRBD1 (6 bases). The CDR3 length is 14 residues. The V end was cut by 3 bases, the J end by 5 bases, with 14 bases between. Germline V gene sequence: CDR1 DFQATT, CDR2 SNEGSKA (reference sequence).

CDR3 protein: CASSRTGGADGYTF. The CDR3 coding sequence is TGTGCCAGCAGTCGAACAGGGGGCGCTGATGGCTACACCTTC. The chain carries TRBV27 and TRBJ1-2; 9 bases match TRBD1. CDR1 MNHEY and CDR2 SMNVEV come from the germline V gene (reference sequence). The CDR3 consists of 14 residues. The V segment lost 5 bases and the J segment 6 bases; nucleotides outside the gene matches: 7.

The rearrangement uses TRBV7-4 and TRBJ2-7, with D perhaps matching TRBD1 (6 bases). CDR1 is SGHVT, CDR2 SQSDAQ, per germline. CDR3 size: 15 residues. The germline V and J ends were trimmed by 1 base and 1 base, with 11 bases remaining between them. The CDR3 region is CASSLGDRPSYEQYV. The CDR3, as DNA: TGTGCCAGCAGCTTAGGAGACAGGCCATCCTACGAGCAGTACGTC.

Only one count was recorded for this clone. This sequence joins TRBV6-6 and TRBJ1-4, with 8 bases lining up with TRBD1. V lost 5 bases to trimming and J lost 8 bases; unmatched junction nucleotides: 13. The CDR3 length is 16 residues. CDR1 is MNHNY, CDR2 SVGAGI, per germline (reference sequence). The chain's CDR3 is CASSHLRDRQKEKLFF. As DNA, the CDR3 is TGTGCCAGCAGTCATCTCCGGGACAGGCAAAAGGAAAAACTGTTTTTT.

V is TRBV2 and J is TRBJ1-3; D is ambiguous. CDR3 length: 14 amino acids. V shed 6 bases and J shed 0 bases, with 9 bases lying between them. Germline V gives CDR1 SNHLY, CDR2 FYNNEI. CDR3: CASRDFSSGNTIYF. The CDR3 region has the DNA TGTGCCAGCAGGGACTTTAGCTCTGGAAACACCATATATTTT.

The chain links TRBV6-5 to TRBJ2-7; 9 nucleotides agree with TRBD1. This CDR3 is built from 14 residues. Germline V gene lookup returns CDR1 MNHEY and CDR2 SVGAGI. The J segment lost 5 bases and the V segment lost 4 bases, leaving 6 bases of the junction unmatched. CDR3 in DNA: TGTGCCAGCAGTTCTCCCGGGACAGGGAACGAGCAGTACTTC. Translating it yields CASSSPGTGNEQYF.

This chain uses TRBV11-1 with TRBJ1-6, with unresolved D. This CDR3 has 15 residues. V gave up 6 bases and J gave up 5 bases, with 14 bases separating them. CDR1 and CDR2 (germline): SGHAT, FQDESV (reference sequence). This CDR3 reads CASSLGNRDNSPLHF. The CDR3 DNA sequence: TGTGCCAGCAGTCTCGGAAATCGGGATAATTCACCCCTCCACTTT.

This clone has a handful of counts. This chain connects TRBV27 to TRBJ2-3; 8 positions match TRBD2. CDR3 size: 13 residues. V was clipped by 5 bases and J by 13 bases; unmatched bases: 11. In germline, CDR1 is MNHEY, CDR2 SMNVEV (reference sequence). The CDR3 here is CASSTSSGGGKYF. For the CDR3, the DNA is TGTGCCAGCAGTACCTCATCGGGGGGGGGAAAGTATTTT.

The CDR3 bases are TGTGCCAGCAGGGCCGGGACAGCCCGTAATAATTCACCCCTCCACTTT. Translation gives CASRAGTARNNSPLHF. V gene TRBV5-6 combines with J gene TRBJ1-6; 7 nucleotides align to TRBD1. The CDR3 sequence is 16 residues long. Per germline, CDR1 SGHDT and CDR2 YYEEEE. The J segment lost 5 bases and the V segment lost 5 bases, leaving 10 bases of the junction unmatched.

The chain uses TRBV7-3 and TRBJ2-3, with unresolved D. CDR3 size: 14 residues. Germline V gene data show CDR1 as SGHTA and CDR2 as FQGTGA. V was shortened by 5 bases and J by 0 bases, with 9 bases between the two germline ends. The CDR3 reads CASSQDLSTDTQYF. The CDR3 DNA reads TGTGCCAGCAGCCAAGACTTGAGCACAGATACGCAGTATTTT. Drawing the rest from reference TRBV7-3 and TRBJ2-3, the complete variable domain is GAGVSQTPSNKVTEKGKYVELRCDPISGHTALYWYRQSLGQGPEFLIYFQGTGAADDSGLPNDRFFAVRPEGSVSTLKIQRTERGDSAVYLCASSQDLSTDTQYFGPGTRLTVL.